The subject of this entry is one TCR beta chain. Its specificity is unknown. In germline, CDR1 is SGHKS, CDR2 YYEKEE (reference sequence). This CDR3 is built from 14 residues. V lost 4 bases, J lost 2 bases, and 13 bases lay in between. The source of the sample is a study of long-term antiretroviral therapy in people with HIV. About the research overall: When the earliest samples were collected, ART was typically delayed until CD4 counts fell.

Survey level was the resolution at which the v3.0 immunoSEQ assay ran. The protocol was immunoSEQ multiplex PCR, while the TCRdb copy is restricted to in-frame clones and leaves out a portion. There are over 30,000 clones in the sample; just under 80% occur only once, and 8% to 9% lies in the top ten. General study points: Repertoires from HIV showed CDR3 length ranges narrower than those of controls. The study lacked data on ART adherence, viral resistance or therapy changes. Diversity increased after ART yet remained lower than in transplant donor controls.

The TCR was taken from a woman aged 45-65 years with HIV. This specimen was unsorted PBMCs, taken 3.1 years after starting antiretroviral therapy. The chain couples TRBV5-5 to TRBJ2-7; D uncertain. The CDR3 sequence: CASSIGPATYEQYF. CDR3 sequence (DNA): TGTGCCAGCAGCATAGGACCGGCGACCTACGAGCAGTACTTC.